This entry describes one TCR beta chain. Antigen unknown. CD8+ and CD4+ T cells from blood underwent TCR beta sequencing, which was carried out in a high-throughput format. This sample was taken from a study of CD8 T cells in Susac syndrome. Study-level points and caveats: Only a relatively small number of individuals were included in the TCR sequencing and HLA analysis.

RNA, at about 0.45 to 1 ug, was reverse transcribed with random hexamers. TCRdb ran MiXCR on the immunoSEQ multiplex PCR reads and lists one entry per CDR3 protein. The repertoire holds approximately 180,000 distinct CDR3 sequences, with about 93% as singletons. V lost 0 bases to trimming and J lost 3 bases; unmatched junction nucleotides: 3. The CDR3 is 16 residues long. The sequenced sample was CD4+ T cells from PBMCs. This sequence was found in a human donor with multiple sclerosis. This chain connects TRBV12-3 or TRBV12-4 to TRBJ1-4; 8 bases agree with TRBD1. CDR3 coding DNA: TGTGCCAGCAGTTTAGCAACGACAGGGGCTAATGAAAAACTGTTTTTT. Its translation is CASSLATTGANEKLFF.